These 20 T cell receptor beta chains share one sample of origin, sequenced in a study of shared clonotypes between healthy human individuals. Repertoires were generated with immunoSEQ multiplex PCR, while TCRdb's copy carries only in-frame clones and drops some. The table shows around 500,000 clones, with 79% occurring only once. The sequenced material came from PBMCs. All receptors derive from a woman aged 40 to 55 in good health. Some clones in this sample may be carry-over from other donors' samples.

J is TRBJ2-7 and V is TRBV7-6; D is unresolved. The CDR3 has 16 residues. The germline CDR1 and CDR2 sequences are SGHVS and FNYEAQ. Trimming took off 1 base at V and 4 bases at J, with 17 bases between the two ends. CDR3 bases: TGTGCCAGCAGCTTAGGAAGCCTAGGGATAACTTACGAGCAGTACTTC. Its translation: CASSLGSLGITYEQYF.

The sample holds one count of this clone. This sequence joins TRBV18 and TRBJ2-1; TRBD1 or TRBD2 may be the D gene (5 bases each). The germline V and J ends were trimmed by 1 base and 5 bases, with 12 bases remaining between them. The CDR3 is made up of 15 amino acids. CDR1 and CDR2 (germline): KGHSH, LQKENI. CDR3 sequence (DNA): TGTGCCAGCTCACCACGGACCGGGGCGCACAATGAGCAGTTCTTC. Protein: CASSPRTGAHNEQFF.

About this clone: Other nucleotide sequences from this sample produce the same CDR3. J is TRBJ2-3 and V is TRBV7-9, with D possibly being TRBD2 (5 bases). The germline gives CDR1 SEHNR, CDR2 FQNEAQ (reference sequence). This CDR3 contains 13 residues. Trimming took 1 base from V and 6 from J, leaving 8 bases between them. CDR3 in DNA: TGTGCCAGCAGCTTAGATCGCGGGGATACGCAGTATTTT. Translation: CASSLDRGDTQYF.

V usage is TRBV7-3 and J usage is TRBJ2-2; D is ambiguous. This CDR3 spans 13 amino acids. Per germline, CDR1 SGHTA and CDR2 FQGTGA. Trimming took off 3 bases at V and 3 bases at J, with 5 bases between the two ends. CDR3 DNA: TGTGCCAGCAGCTTGGCAGACACCGGGGAGCTGTTTTTT. It codes for CASSLADTGELFF.

CDR3 nucleotides: TGTGCCAGCTCACCGGTAGTTTCAGATACGCAGTATTTT. Its protein product is CASSPVVSDTQYF. This chain connects TRBV18 to TRBJ2-3; D remains unclear. Trimming left V 3 bases short and J 4 bases short, with 8 bases between. This CDR3 spans 13 amino acids. CDR1 KGHSH and CDR2 LQKENI come from the germline V gene.

The chain links TRBV5-6 to TRBJ1-4, with 7 bases matching TRBD1. The CDR3 spans 13 residues. J lost 8 bases, V lost 2 bases, and 3 bases had no gene match. Germline-derived CDR1 and CDR2 are SGHDT and YYEEEE. CDR3 bases: TGTGCCAGCAGCTTACAGGGGCGGGAAAAACTGTTTTTT. Protein product: CASSLQGREKLFF.

In this sample, this clone turned up a few times. The V call is TRBV7-3, the J call TRBJ1-1, with 9 nucleotides matching TRBD1. V was clipped by 4 bases and J by 11 bases; unmatched bases: 8. This CDR3 region has 13 residues. The germline gives CDR1 SGHTA, CDR2 FQGTGA. Here the CDR3 reads CASSYQQGAGAFF. In DNA form, the CDR3 reads TGTGCCAGCAGCTACCAACAGGGGGCTGGGGCTTTCTTT.

The V and J genes are TRBV30 and TRBJ1-1; TRBD1 is a possible D gene (5 bases). CDR1 and CDR2 (germline): GTSNPN, SVGIG (reference sequence). Trimming took 0 bases from V and 6 from J, leaving 11 bases between them. The CDR3 has 13 residues. The CDR3 DNA follows: TGTGCCTGGAGTGTACTACGGGACTCTGAAGCTTTCTTT. This translates into CAWSVLRDSEAFF.

The rearrangement joins TRBV5-1 to TRBJ1-1; TRBD1 matches at 9 bases. CDR1 is SGHRS, CDR2 YFSETQ, per germline. V shed 4 bases and J 5 bases; nucleotides not matched to a gene: 3. This CDR3 is built from 13 residues. The CDR3 loop is CASSVGTGTEAFF. The CDR3 DNA reads as TGCGCCAGCAGCGTCGGGACAGGGACTGAAGCTTTCTTT.

This clone was seen a single time. The chain is built from TRBV11-2 and TRBJ2-7; possible D gene TRBD1, 6 bases. The V end lost 6 bases, the J end lost 3 bases, and 18 bases lay between the germline ends. The CDR3 covers 15 residues. Germline-derived CDR1 and CDR2 are SGHAT and FQNNGV. CDR3 sequence: CASSSYRDTSYEQYF. As DNA, the CDR3 is TGTGCCAGCAGTTCATACCGGGACACAAGCTACGAGCAGTACTTC. Based on the CDR3 plus reference TRBV11-2 and TRBJ2-7, the full variable domain is EAGVAQSPRYKIIEKRQSVAFWCNPISGHATLYWYQQILGQGPKLLIQFQNNGVVDDSQLPKDRFSAERLKGVDSTLKIQPAKLEDSAVYLCASSSYRDTSYEQYFGPGTRLTVT.

The chain has TRBV4-1 and TRBJ2-5; possible D gene TRBD2, 6 bases. V lost 3 bases to trimming and J lost 1 base, with 12 bases between them. CDR1 MGHRA and CDR2 YSYEKL come from the germline V gene. The CDR3 is made up of 15 amino acids. CDR3 nucleotides: TGCGCCAGCAGCCAGCGGAGGGAACCCCAAGAGACCCAGTACTTC. Protein product: CASSQRREPQETQYF.

As to this clone: At one of its ends the junction is not consistent with the germline gene, which may arise from a read error. The chain has TRBV5-5 and TRBJ2-7; 10 nucleotides match TRBD2. This CDR3 is built from 15 residues. Per germline, CDR1 SGHKS and CDR2 YYEKEE (reference sequence). The CDR3 loop reads CASRLDLVAGGEQYF. The CDR3 nucleotides read TGTGCCAGCAGGTTGGATTTGGTAGCGGGAGGCGAGCAGTACTTC.

The chain combines TRBV27 with TRBJ1-2, with D perhaps TRBD1 (6 bases). V dropped 3 bases and J dropped 4 bases, with 9 bases sitting between them. The CDR3 consists of 13 residues. Looked up from germline, CDR1 is MNHEY and CDR2 is SMNVEV (reference sequence). Here the CDR3 reads CASSLVGGYGYTF. In DNA, the CDR3 is TGTGCCAGCAGTTTGGTAGGGGGCTATGGCTACACCTTC.

This clone has just a few counts. The same CDR3 can be traced to other DNA sequences in this sample. The V gene is TRBV29-1, the J gene TRBJ1-1; unclear D gene. V shed 4 bases and J shed 0 bases, with 3 bases lying between them. This CDR3 has 11 amino acids. The germline V gene has CDR1 SQVTM and CDR2 ANQGSEA. Here the CDR3 DNA reads TGCAGCGTTGCGATGAACACTGAAGCTTTCTTT. As protein: CSVAMNTEAFF.

The chain employs TRBV7-9 and TRBJ2-3; 9 positions match TRBD2. The CDR3 extends over 16 amino acids. CDR1 and CDR2 (germline): SEHNR, FQNEAQ (reference sequence). V shed 4 bases, J shed 5 bases, and the junction held 10 bases outside the gene matches. CDR3 nucleotides: TGTGCCAGCAGCTCCCTAGCGGGAAGGGTGGAAGATACGCAGTATTTT. Protein sequence: CASSSLAGRVEDTQYF.

This clone was counted at least ten times. The chain links TRBV7-9 to TRBJ1-5; perhaps TRBD1 as D (6 bases). Germline V gene lookup returns CDR1 SEHNR and CDR2 FQNEAQ (reference sequence). The CDR3 is made up of 15 amino acids. Trimming pared 5 bases from V and 2 bases from J, leaving 13 bases between. Here the CDR3 reads CASSPRGRGNQPQHF. The CDR3 nucleotides read TGTGCCAGCAGCCCCAGGGGACGGGGCAATCAGCCCCAGCATTTT.

This rearrangement joins TRBV6-1 to TRBJ2-2, with TRBD1 matching over 8 bases. This CDR3 has 18 amino acids. CDR1 MNHNS and CDR2 SASEGT come from the germline V gene. The V gene end was trimmed by 1 base and the J gene end by 6 bases; junction bases not matched to a gene: 13. The CDR3 sequence: CASSEGRGRTGLAGELFF. The CDR3 DNA sequence: TGTGCCAGCAGTGAAGGGCGTGGGCGGACAGGGCTTGCCGGGGAGCTGTTTTTT.

The gene calls are TRBV4-2 and TRBJ2-4; 8 nucleotides match TRBD2. This CDR3 contains 18 residues. Germline V lookup: CDR1 LGHNA, CDR2 YNFKEQ. The ends lost 0 bases at V and 1 base at J; junction bases unmatched: 8. Here the CDR3 reads CASSQDEVAGMAKNIQYF. As DNA, the CDR3 is TGTGCCAGCAGCCAAGATGAGGTAGCGGGGATGGCCAAAAACATTCAGTACTTC.

With respect to this clone: The final CDR3 position lacks the conserved phenylalanine or tryptophan, pointing to a likely read error. The limits of the CDR3 on the DNA are not certain, so only TCRdb's listed CDR3 is given. V gene TRBV7-6 combines with J gene TRBJ1-2. The V gene's germline CDR1 is SGHVS and CDR2 FNYEAQ. The CDR3 length is 15 residues, termini included. The CDR3 sequence is CASSSPLESRKTYGY.

The chain carries TRBV18 and TRBJ1-1; D uncertain. Trimming left V 11 bases short and J 7 bases short, with 20 bases between. This CDR3 is built from 13 residues. CDR1 KGHSH and CDR2 LQKENI come from the germline V gene. DNA of the CDR3: TGTGCCTCTAAGCAGCAGGAACTTAATGAAGCTTTCTTT. This codes for CASKQQELNEAFF.